These T cell receptor beta chains were read from a single sample in a study of blood T cell repertoires in COVID-19. The method was immunoSEQ multiplex PCR; TCRdb's version includes in-frame clones alone and lacks a portion of them. The repertoire includes some 300,000 clones, about nine tenths of them detected once, and roughly 6.9% sits in the top ten. Sequencing used peripheral blood. These receptors were taken from a woman aged 25 to 45 who had recovered from COVID-19. Both conserved end residues are part of each CDR3. D genes are given only for firm matches. Clone size is not always given. Where it is, it says once, few, many or a class for expanded clones.

J gene: TRBJ2-7
V gene: TRBV7-9
clone size: NA
D gene: TRBD1
CDR3 protein: CASSSGYRDSYEQYF
CDR3 DNA: TGTGCCAGCAGCTCCGGCTACCGGGACAGCTACGAGCAGTACTTC

J gene: TRBJ2-2
V gene: TRBV13
clone size: NA
D gene: TRBD2
CDR3 protein: CASSLVSRLAGNAGELFF
CDR3 DNA: TGTGCCAGCAGCTTAGTGTCGAGACTAGCGGGGAACGCCGGGGAGCTGTTTTTT

J gene: TRBJ1-1
V gene: TRBV18
clone size: NA
D gene: NA
CDR3 protein: CASSPTGNTEAFF
CDR3 DNA: TGTGCCAGCTCACCAACAGGGAACACTGAAGCTTTCTTT

J gene: TRBJ1-1
V gene: TRBV2
clone size: NA
D gene: NA
CDR3 protein: CASSAPNRNTEAFF
CDR3 DNA: TGTGCCAGCAGTGCTCCCAACAGGAACACTGAAGCTTTCTTT

J gene: TRBJ1-3
V gene: TRBV4-2
clone size: NA
D gene: NA
CDR3 protein: CASSLQMAGNAGNTIYF
CDR3 DNA: TGTGCCAGCAGCCTCCAAATGGCGGGGAACGCTGGAAACACCATATATTTT

J gene: TRBJ2-1
V gene: TRBV9
clone size: once
D gene: TRBD2
CDR3 protein: CASSVGTAGGIYNEQFF
CDR3 DNA: TGTGCCAGCAGCGTAGGGACAGCGGGGGGGATCTACAATGAGCAGTTCTTC

J gene: TRBJ1-3
V gene: TRBV11-2
clone size: NA
D gene: NA
CDR3 protein: CASSLMDISGNTIYF
CDR3 DNA: TGTGCCAGCAGCTTAATGGACATCTCTGGAAACACCATATATTTT

J gene: TRBJ2-5
V gene: TRBV30
clone size: NA
D gene: NA
CDR3 protein: CACNLRDGRRTQYF
CDR3 DNA: TGTGCCTGTAATCTCAGGGACGGGAGACGGACCCAGTACTTC

J gene: TRBJ2-5
V gene: TRBV20-1
clone size: NA
D gene: NA
CDR3 protein: CSASSGQETQYF
CDR3 DNA: TGCAGTGCTAGTAGCGGCCAAGAGACCCAGTACTTC

J gene: TRBJ1-2
V gene: TRBV18
clone size: once
D gene: NA
CDR3 protein: CASSPRGYGYTF
CDR3 DNA: TGTGCCAGCTCACCTCGGGGGTATGGCTACACCTTC